This TCR beta chain was retrieved from a study of cytomegalovirus exposure and HLA in healthy donors. Study in general: Roughly 180 million T cells yielded 117 million unique TCR beta sequences, as an earlier analysis found.

The CDR3 contains 14 residues. The ends were cut back, 0 bases at V and 0 bases at J, with 7 bases in the middle. Per germline, CDR1 SGHRS and CDR2 YFSETQ. PCR involved 60 Vbeta and 13 Jbeta primers. The method was immunoSEQ multiplex PCR; TCRdb's version includes in-frame clones alone and lacks a portion of them. The repertoire holds approximately 110,000 clones, around 67% seen once, with less than 4.5% in the top ten. The genes are TRBV5-1 and TRBJ2-7; no clear D gene. This clonotype was sampled from a middle-aged woman in good health and CMV-seronegative. Specimen: PBMCs. The CDR3 loop is CASSLASVSYEQYF. CDR3 nucleotides: TGCGCCAGCAGCTTGGCGAGCGTCTCCTACGAGCAGTACTTC.